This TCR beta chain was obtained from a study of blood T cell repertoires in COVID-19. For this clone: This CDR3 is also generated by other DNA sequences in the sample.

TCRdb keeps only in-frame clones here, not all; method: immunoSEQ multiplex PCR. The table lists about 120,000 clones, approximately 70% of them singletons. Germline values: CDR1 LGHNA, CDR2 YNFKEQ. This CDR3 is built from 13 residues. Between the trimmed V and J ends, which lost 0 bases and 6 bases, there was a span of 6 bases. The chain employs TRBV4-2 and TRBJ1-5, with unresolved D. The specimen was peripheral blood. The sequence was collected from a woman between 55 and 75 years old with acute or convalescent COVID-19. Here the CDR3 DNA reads TGTGCCAGCAGCCAAGATACTGGTCAGCCCCAGCATTTT. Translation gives CASSQDTGQPQHF.